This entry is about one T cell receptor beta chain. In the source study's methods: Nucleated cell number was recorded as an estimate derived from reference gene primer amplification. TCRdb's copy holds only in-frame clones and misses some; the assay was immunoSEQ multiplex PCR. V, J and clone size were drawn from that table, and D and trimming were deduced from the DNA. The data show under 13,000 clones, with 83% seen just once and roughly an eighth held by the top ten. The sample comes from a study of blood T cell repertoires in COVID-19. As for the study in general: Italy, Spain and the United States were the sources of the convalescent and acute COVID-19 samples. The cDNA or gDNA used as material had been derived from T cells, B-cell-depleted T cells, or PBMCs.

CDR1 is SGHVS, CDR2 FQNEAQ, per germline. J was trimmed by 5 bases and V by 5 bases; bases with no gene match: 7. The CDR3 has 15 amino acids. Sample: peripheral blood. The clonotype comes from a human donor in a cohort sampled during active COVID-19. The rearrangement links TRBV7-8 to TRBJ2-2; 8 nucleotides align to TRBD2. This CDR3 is CASSISGSGTGELFF. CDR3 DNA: TGTGCCAGCAGCATAAGCGGGAGTGGGACCGGGGAGCTGTTTTTT.